Listed below are T cell receptor beta chains from one sample, sequenced in a study of blood T cells in healthy people across ages. TCRdb re-called the 5' RACE reads through MiXCR, storing one row per CDR3 protein. Seen here are about a million distinct CDR3 sequences, under 50% observed once, and the top ten hold 13%. The sequenced sample consisted of blood. All receptors derive from a man aged 25 to 40 in good health. Each CDR3 is given with its conserved first and last residue. The order of the fields is J gene, CDR3 length, V gene, clone size, D gene, CDR3 protein, CDR3 DNA. D genes are given only for firm matches. Clone size appears in some rows only: once, few, many, or a class for an expanded clone.

>TRBJ1-4|12|TRBV12-3/TRBV12-4|-|-
CASRDISEKLFF
TGTGCCAGCCGGGACATAAGCGAAAAACTGTTTTTT
>TRBJ2-7|12|TRBV5-1|-|-
CASRFQGHEQYF
TGCGCCAGCAGATTCCAGGGACACGAGCAGTACTTC
>TRBJ1-2|16|TRBV12-3/TRBV12-4|-|-
CASTPLAATSNYGYTF
TGTGCCAGCACCCCTTTAGCAGCTACTTCTAACTATGGCTACACCTTC
>TRBJ2-2|17|TRBV7-2|-|TRBD2
CASSFLQGLAGAGELFF
TGTGCCAGCAGCTTTCTTCAGGGACTAGCGGGGGCCGGGGAGCTGTTTTTT
>TRBJ2-5|16|TRBV7-2|-|TRBD2
CASSLGASGGIETQYF
TGTGCCAGCAGCTTAGGTGCTAGCGGGGGTATTGAGACCCAGTACTTC
>TRBJ2-7|15|TRBV30|-|TRBD2
CAWTTGLAGMYEQYF
TGTGCCTGGACCACCGGACTAGCGGGGATGTACGAGCAGTACTTC
>TRBJ2-5|13|TRBV12-3/TRBV12-4|once|-
CASTPGVGETQYF
TGTGCCAGCACCCCAGGGGTCGGCGAGACCCAGTACTTC
>TRBJ2-3|16|TRBV20-1|-|-
CSALPRGPQFTDTQYF
TGCAGTGCCCTACCTCGGGGGCCCCAGTTCACAGATACGCAGTATTTT
>TRBJ2-5|15|TRBV6-1|few|-
CASTATGTDQETQYF
TGTGCCAGCACCGCTACCGGGACTGATCAAGAGACCCAGTACTTC
>TRBJ1-5|18|TRBV20-1|-|-
CSARDPARGQYSNQPQHF
TGCAGTGCTAGAGATCCGGCTCGGGGCCAGTATAGCAATCAGCCCCAGCATTTT
>TRBJ2-5|10|TRBV28|-|-
CASSGRSQYF
TGTGCCAGCAGCGGGCGTTCCCAGTACTTC
>TRBJ1-1|16|TRBV9|-|-
CASSLISVGVNTEAFF
TGTGCCAGCAGCCTCATTTCTGTAGGTGTGAACACTGAAGCTTTCTTT
>TRBJ2-7|14|TRBV27|-|-
CASSLSAGVDEQYF
TGTGCCAGCAGTTTATCCGCAGGGGTGGACGAGCAGTACTTC
>TRBJ1-1|12|TRBV5-1|-|TRBD1
CASSSDRGEAFF
TGCGCCAGCAGTTCCGACAGGGGGGAAGCTTTCTTT
>TRBJ1-2|14|TRBV28|-|-
CASSLAGVIGGYTF
TGTGCCAGCAGTTTGGCAGGGGTGATCGGAGGCTACACCTTC